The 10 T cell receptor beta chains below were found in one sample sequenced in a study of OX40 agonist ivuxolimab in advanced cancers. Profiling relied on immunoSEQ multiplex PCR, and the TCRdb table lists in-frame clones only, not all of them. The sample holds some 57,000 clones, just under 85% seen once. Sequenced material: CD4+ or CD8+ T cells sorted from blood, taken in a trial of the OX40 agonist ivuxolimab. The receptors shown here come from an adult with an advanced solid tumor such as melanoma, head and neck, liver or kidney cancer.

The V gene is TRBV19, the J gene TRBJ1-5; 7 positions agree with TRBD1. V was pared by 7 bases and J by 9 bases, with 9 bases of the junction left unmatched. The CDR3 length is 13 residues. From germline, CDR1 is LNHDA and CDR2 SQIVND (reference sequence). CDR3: CASKGDSLRPQHF. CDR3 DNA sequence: TGTGCCAGTAAGGGGGACAGTCTCCGGCCCCAGCATTTT.

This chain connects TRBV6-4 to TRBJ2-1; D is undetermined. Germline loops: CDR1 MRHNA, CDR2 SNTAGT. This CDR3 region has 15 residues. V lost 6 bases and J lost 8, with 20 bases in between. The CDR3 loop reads CASRSLAADNHEQFF. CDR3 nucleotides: TGTGCCAGCAGGTCTTTGGCGGCAGATAACCATGAGCAGTTCTTC.

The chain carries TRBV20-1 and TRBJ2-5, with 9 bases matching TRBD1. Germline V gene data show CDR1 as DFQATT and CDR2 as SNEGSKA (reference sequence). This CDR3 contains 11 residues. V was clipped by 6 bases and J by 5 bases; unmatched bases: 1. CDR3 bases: TGCAGTGCCGGGACAGGGGAGACCCAGTACTTC. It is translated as CSAGTGETQYF.

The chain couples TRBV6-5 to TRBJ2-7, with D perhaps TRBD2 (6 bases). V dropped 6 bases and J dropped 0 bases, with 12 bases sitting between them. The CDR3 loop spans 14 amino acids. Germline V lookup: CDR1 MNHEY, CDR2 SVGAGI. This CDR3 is CASRKAGSSYEQYF. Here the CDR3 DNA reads TGTGCCAGCAGAAAAGCGGGCAGCTCCTACGAGCAGTACTTC.

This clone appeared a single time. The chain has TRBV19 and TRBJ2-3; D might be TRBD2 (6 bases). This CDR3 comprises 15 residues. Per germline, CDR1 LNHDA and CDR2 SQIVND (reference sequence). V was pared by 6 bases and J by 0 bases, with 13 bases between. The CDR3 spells CASSPGRDSTDTQYF. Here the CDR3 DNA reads TGTGCCAGTAGCCCAGGGCGGGATAGCACAGATACGCAGTATTTT.

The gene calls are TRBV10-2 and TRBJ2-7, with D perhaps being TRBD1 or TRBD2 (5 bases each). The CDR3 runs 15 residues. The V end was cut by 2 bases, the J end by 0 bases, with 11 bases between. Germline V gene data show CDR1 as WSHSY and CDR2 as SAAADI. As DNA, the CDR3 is TGCGCCAGCAGTGAGCCGGGACGGCTCTCCTACGAGCAGTACTTC. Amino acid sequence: CASSEPGRLSYEQYF.

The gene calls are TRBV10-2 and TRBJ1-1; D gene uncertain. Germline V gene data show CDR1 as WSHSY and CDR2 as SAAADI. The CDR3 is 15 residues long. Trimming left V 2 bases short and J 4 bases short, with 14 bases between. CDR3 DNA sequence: TGCGCCAGCAGTGAGCCCAACGGTGGGGTCACTGAAGCTTTCTTT. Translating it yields CASSEPNGGVTEAFF.

DNA of the CDR3: TGCAGTGCTAGAGGGGACAGTCAGCAGTACTTC. Translation gives CSARGDSQQYF. The chain recombines TRBV20-1 with TRBJ2-7, with 7 nucleotides matching TRBD1. The CDR3 covers 11 residues. Trimming cost V 1 base and J 8 bases; bases outside gene matches: 2. Germline V gene data show CDR1 as DFQATT and CDR2 as SNEGSKA (reference sequence).

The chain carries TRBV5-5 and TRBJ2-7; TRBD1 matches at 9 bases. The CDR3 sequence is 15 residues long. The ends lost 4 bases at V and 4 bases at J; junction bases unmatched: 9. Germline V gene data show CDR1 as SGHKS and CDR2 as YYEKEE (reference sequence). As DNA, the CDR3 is TGTGCCAGCAGCCTCCGGACAGGGGAACCTTACGAGCAGTACTTC. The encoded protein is CASSLRTGEPYEQYF.

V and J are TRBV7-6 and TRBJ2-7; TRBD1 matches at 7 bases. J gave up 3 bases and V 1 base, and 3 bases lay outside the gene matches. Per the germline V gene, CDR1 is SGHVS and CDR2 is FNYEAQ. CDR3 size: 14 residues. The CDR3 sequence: CASSLVTGDYEQYF. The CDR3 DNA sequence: TGTGCCAGCAGCTTAGTAACAGGGGACTACGAGCAGTACTTC.